These 20 T cell receptor beta chains came from one sample sequenced in a study of blood T cells in healthy people across ages. Primed by a sample-barcoded 5' primer and a J-beta primer mix, a second PCR proceeded for roughly 6 to 12 cycles. In TCRdb, the 5' RACE reads were re-called with MiXCR into one record per CDR3 protein. The table includes roughly 1.6 million distinct CDR3 sequences, roughly 32% detected once. The source material was blood. These receptors were obtained from a woman aged 25-40 years in good health.

V usage is TRBV25-1 and J usage is TRBJ2-1, with 16 bases lining up with TRBD2. Looked up from germline, CDR1 is MGHDK and CDR2 is SYGVNS. The CDR3 length is 17 residues. V shed 4 bases and J 7 bases; nucleotides not matched to a gene: 7. The CDR3 DNA sequence: TGTGCCAGCAGTGCCGGGACTAGCGGGAGGGGGGGGAATGAGCAGTTCTTC. Translated, it gives CASSAGTSGRGGNEQFF.

This chain links TRBV20-1 with TRBJ2-1; D unclear. The ends were cut back, 7 bases at V and 9 bases at J, with 16 bases in the middle. This CDR3 region has 12 residues. Germline lookup yields CDR1 DFQATT and CDR2 SNEGSKA (reference sequence). CDR3 bases: TGCAGTGGCGCCCGACCCCCTGCTGAGCAGTTCTTC. It specifies CSGARPPAEQFF.

The genes are TRBV5-1 and TRBJ1-2; TRBD1 matches 11 bases. V dropped 1 base and J dropped 8; count of bases not matched to a gene: 7. This CDR3 region has 15 residues. Germline V gene data show CDR1 as SGHRS and CDR2 as YFSETQ. Written as DNA, the CDR3 is TGCGCCAGCAGCTTGAGGACAGGGGGCGCGGAGGGCTACACCTTC. Translated: CASSLRTGGAEGYTF.

This chain links TRBV6-1 with TRBJ2-3; unclear D gene. V lost 3 bases to trimming and J lost 3 bases, with 13 bases between them. CDR1 and CDR2 from the germline V gene are MNHNS and SASEGT. The CDR3 is 15 amino acids. The CDR3 region is CASSESGVRTDTQYF. The CDR3 region has the DNA TGTGCCAGCAGTGAGAGTGGGGTCAGGACAGATACGCAGTATTTT.

This clonotype was recorded a few times. This chain uses TRBV27 with TRBJ2-2; D might be TRBD2 (5 bases). Per the germline V gene, CDR1 is MNHEY and CDR2 is SMNVEV (reference sequence). The CDR3 covers 14 residues. Trimming removed 1 base at V and 7 bases at J, with 10 bases between. CDR3 in amino acids: CASSLYAGIGELFF. DNA for the CDR3: TGTGCCAGCAGTTTATATGCGGGTATCGGGGAGCTGTTTTTT.

V is TRBV5-5 and J is TRBJ2-1; TRBD2 aligns across 7 bases. This CDR3 contains 12 residues. V lost 7 bases to trimming and J lost 10 bases; unmatched junction nucleotides: 8. The germline V gene encodes CDR1 SGHKS and CDR2 YYEKEE (reference sequence). In nucleotides, the CDR3 is TGTGCCAGCGGCTCGTCGCGGGAGGAGCAGTTCTTC. Amino acid sequence: CASGSSREEQFF.

As regards this clonotype: Relative to the germline gene, one junction end is altered; a read error may explain this. The CDR3 region is CASGVSGTKADTQYF. CDR3 in DNA: TGTGCCAGCGGCGTCTCCGGGACAAAGGCAGATACGCAGTATTTT. The gene calls are TRBV9 and TRBJ2-3, with a possible D match to TRBD1 (6 bases). The CDR3 has 15 residues. CDR1 SGDLS and CDR2 YYNGEE come from the germline V gene.

The V call is TRBV4-2, the J call TRBJ2-7; 7 nucleotides match TRBD2. The CDR3 runs 15 residues. V trimming: 3 bases; J trimming: 3 bases; junction bases outside the gene matches: 8. CDR1 and CDR2 from the germline V gene are LGHNA and YNFKEQ. CDR3 loop: CASSHGGTVVYEQYF. The CDR3 DNA reads TGTGCCAGCAGCCACGGGGGGACGGTTGTCTACGAGCAGTACTTC.

This chain uses TRBV25-1 with TRBJ2-5; 7 bases are a match to TRBD1. This CDR3 has 15 residues. V lost 3 bases, J lost 5 bases, and 9 bases stayed unmatched. Germline V gene lookup returns CDR1 MGHDK and CDR2 SYGVNS. The CDR3: CASSDDLTGSETQYF. The CDR3 bases are TGTGCCAGCAGTGACGACTTGACAGGGTCGGAGACCCAGTACTTC.

The chain has TRBV6-1 and TRBJ2-1, with 7 bases lining up with TRBD1. This CDR3 has 17 amino acids. With V trimmed by 5 bases and J by 0 bases, 10 bases remained unmatched. Looked up from germline, CDR1 is MNHNS and CDR2 is SASEGT. The CDR3 DNA follows: TGTGCCAGCAGTACCCCAAAGACAGGGCGCTCCTACAATGAGCAGTTCTTC. Protein sequence: CASSTPKTGRSYNEQFF.

This clonotype was seen a handful of times. The gene calls are TRBV20-1 and TRBJ2-1; 9 bases fit TRBD1. Germline trimming cut 6 bases from V and 3 bases from J; bases unmatched to any gene: 6. Germline CDR1 DFQATT, CDR2 SNEGSKA (reference sequence). The CDR3 runs 14 residues. The DNA for the CDR3 is TGCAGTGCCCTGGCGGGACAGGGCTACAATGAGCAGTTCTTC. This encodes CSALAGQGYNEQFF.

V gene TRBV9 combines with J gene TRBJ2-3; 10 bases line up with TRBD2. The CDR3 covers 18 residues. Germline assignment: CDR1 SGDLS and CDR2 YYNGEE. J lost 0 bases, V lost 0 bases, and 7 bases had no gene match. CDR3 in DNA: TGTGCCAGCAGCGTAGAAGGTAGCGGGAGGACTAGCACAGATACGCAGTATTTT. This gives the protein CASSVEGSGRTSTDTQYF. The entire variable domain, with the rest obtained from reference TRBV9 and TRBJ2-3, is as follows: DSGVTQTPKHLITATGQRVTLRCSPRSGDLSVYWYQQSLDQGLQFLIQYYNGEERAKGNILERFSAQQFPDLHSELNLSSLELGDSALYFCASSVEGSGRTSTDTQYFGPGTRLTVL.

As for this clonotype: Given a much more abundant clone one base away, this may be a read error. The CDR3: CASSQEETGGSHEQLF. The DNA for the CDR3 is TGCGCCAGCAGCCAAGAAGAGACAGGGGGTTCCCATGAGCAGCTCTTC. J is TRBJ2-1 and V is TRBV4-1; 9 positions agree with TRBD1. The germline V gene encodes CDR1 MGHRA and CDR2 YSYEKL. This CDR3 has 16 amino acids.

This chain connects TRBV5-1 to TRBJ2-1; 9 bases line up with TRBD2. Germline lookup yields CDR1 SGHRS and CDR2 YFSETQ. V dropped 4 bases and J dropped 3; count of bases not matched to a gene: 11. This CDR3 comprises 17 residues. CDR3 sequence reads: CASSPQGTSHDYNEQFF. For the CDR3, the DNA is TGCGCCAGCAGCCCTCAAGGGACTAGCCACGACTACAATGAGCAGTTCTTC.

The table lists this clonotype with a few counts. The chain couples TRBV16 to TRBJ2-5, with D possibly matching TRBD1 (6 bases). CDR3 size: 15 residues. CDR1 is KGHSY, CDR2 FQNENV, per germline. V lost 4 bases and J 2 bases, leaving 14 bases between the germline ends. The CDR3 region is CASSRLTGDQETQYF. CDR3 bases: TGTGCCAGCAGCCGCCTGACAGGCGATCAAGAGACCCAGTACTTC.

CDR3 DNA sequence: TGTGCTAGTGGCGCCCCGCGTCCTGGGAGCTCCTACCAAGAGACCCAGTACTTC. It codes for CASGAPRPGSSYQETQYF. The chain employs TRBV12-5 and TRBJ2-5; D possibly corresponds to TRBD2 (5 bases). The V gene's germline CDR1 is LGHNT and CDR2 FRNRAP. CDR3 length equals 18 residues. The V and J ends lost 6 bases and 0 bases respectively, with 23 bases between them.

There are a few counts of this clonotype. The chain has TRBV2 and TRBJ2-5; TRBD2 matches 12 bases. The last part of the DNA fits TRBJ2-7 better; the J call may be wrong. This CDR3 has 14 residues. Germline V CDR1 and CDR2: SNHLY, FYNNEI. In nucleotides, the CDR3 is TGTGCCAGGGGAACTAGCGGGGGGCTCCACGAGCAGTACTTC. Amino acid sequence: CARGTSGGLHEQYF.

At least ten counts were recorded for this clonotype. V and J are TRBV10-3 and TRBJ2-1; D is undetermined. V shed 7 bases and J shed 6 bases, with 10 bases lying between them. Germline loops: CDR1 ENHRY, CDR2 SYGVKD. The CDR3 spans 12 residues. In DNA, the CDR3 is TGTGCCATCACTTCTCTAGTCAATGAGCAGTTCTTC. Translating it yields CAITSLVNEQFF.

This clonotype occurred once. V usage is TRBV5-1 and J usage is TRBJ1-1; D is unresolved. V was trimmed by 4 bases and J by 1 base, leaving 11 bases between them. The CDR3 runs to 14 residues. Germline CDR1 and CDR2: SGHRS and YFSETQ. The CDR3 bases are TGCGCCAGCAGCCCTTGGATCCCGAACACTGAAGCTTTCTTT. The encoded protein is CASSPWIPNTEAFF.

This clonotype was seen more than once but under ten times. V usage is TRBV6-1 and J usage is TRBJ1-2, with 7 bases that match TRBD1. V shed 8 bases, J shed 4 bases, and the junction held 10 bases outside the gene matches. The CDR3 is made up of 14 amino acids. Germline V gene sequence: CDR1 MNHNS, CDR2 SASEGT. CDR3 nucleotides: TGTGCCAGCGAGCGGGACAGCGGTTTCTATGGCTACACCTTC. Residues: CASERDSGFYGYTF.